The 6 T cell receptor beta chains in this list originate from one sample, sequenced in a study of T cells in Graves' hyperthyroidism and ophthalmopathy. Amplified regions were TCR beta CDR3 sequences from RNA transcripts. HTBI primers drove first-round RT-PCR of the TCR CDR3. MiXCR, applied by TCRdb to the multiplex PCR reads, yields one record per CDR3 protein. Of over 650,000 distinct CDR3 sequences in the sample, nearly 45% were seen once. Sequenced: peripheral blood or thyroid tissue (not recorded which). These receptor sequences come from an adult man with Graves' disease, either hyperthyroidism or ophthalmopathy (not recorded which).

This chain uses TRBV7-3 with TRBJ1-1; D is possibly TRBD1 (5 bases). V was cut by 4 bases and J by 0 bases, with 15 bases left in between. The CDR3 is 16 residues long. In germline, CDR1 is SGHTA, CDR2 FQGTGA. CDR3 bases: TGTGCCAGCAGCTCCTCCGGTTCGGGGGTGAACACTGAAGCTTTCTTT. It translates to CASSSSGSGVNTEAFF. Based on the CDR3 plus reference TRBV7-3 and TRBJ1-1, the full variable domain is GAGVSQTPSNKVTEKGKYVELRCDPISGHTALYWYRQSLGQGPEFLIYFQGTGAADDSGLPNDRFFAVRPEGSVSTLKIQRTERGDSAVYLCASSSSGSGVNTEAFFGQGTRLTVV.

Concerning this clonotype: A read error may explain this, as a much larger clone is one base away. This chain joins TRBV10-2 and TRBJ1-6, with D possibly TRBD1 on 5 matching bases. CDR1 is WSHSY and CDR2 is SAAADI in the germline V gene. The CDR3 runs 12 residues. The CDR3 spells CSLSGGDSPLHF. The CDR3 DNA sequence: TGCAGCCTATCGGGGGGGGATTCACCCCTCCACTTT.

The CDR3 spells CSARVSLAGSDDEQYF. The CDR3 DNA follows: TGCAGTGCTAGAGTCTCCTTAGCTGGATCAGACGACGAGCAGTACTTC. The V gene is TRBV20-1, the J gene TRBJ2-7; D remains unclear. The CDR3 sequence is 16 residues long. The germline V gene encodes CDR1 DFQATT and CDR2 SNEGSKA (reference sequence). Trimming left V 1 base short and J 5 bases short, with 21 bases between.

This clonotype has just a few counts. The rearrangement joins TRBV7-9 to TRBJ2-7; TRBD1 matches 7 bases. The CDR3 is 13 residues long. V trimming: 5 bases; J trimming: 9 bases; junction bases outside the gene matches: 10. Germline V gene data show CDR1 as SEHNR and CDR2 as FQNEAQ (reference sequence). The CDR3 is CASSAYRGAPQYF. Here the CDR3 DNA reads TGTGCCAGCAGCGCCTACAGGGGTGCTCCGCAGTACTTC.

The chain carries TRBV12-3 or TRBV12-4 and TRBJ1-5; 7 bases match TRBD1. The CDR3 extends over 15 amino acids. The V gene end was trimmed by 5 bases and the J gene end by 2 bases; junction bases not matched to a gene: 6. DNA for the CDR3: TGTGCCAGCAGTCCCGGACAGGACCGCAATCAGCCCCAGCATTTT. Encoded protein: CASSPGQDRNQPQHF.

This clonotype was seen only once. The rearrangement links TRBV2 to TRBJ1-2, with 7 nucleotides matching TRBD1. The ends lost 6 bases at V and 6 bases at J; junction bases unmatched: 7. Germline CDR1 reads SNHLY; CDR2 reads FYNNEI. The CDR3 totals 13 residues. The chain's CDR3 is CASSLDRVNGYTF. The CDR3 DNA reads TGTGCCAGCAGCCTCGACAGGGTAAATGGCTACACCTTC.